The present T cell receptor (beta chain) was sequenced within a study of shared clonotypes between healthy human individuals. General observations from the study: Only blood samples were collected, and tissue repertoires likely differ.

Ten or more counts support this clone. Its matching antigen is unknown. Under the authors' procedure: ImmunoSEQ junction-only sequences lacked quality scores, so their filtering differed. Using immunoSEQ multiplex PCR, the repertoire was profiled, and TCRdb retains in-frame clones only, with some absent. V, J and clone size were drawn from that table, and D and trimming were deduced from the DNA. The sample carries hundreds of thousands of clones, roughly 77% recorded once. The germline V and J ends were trimmed by 5 bases and 15 bases, with 19 bases remaining between them. The V gene's germline CDR1 is SEHNR and CDR2 FQNEAQ (reference sequence). The CDR3 is 13 residues long.

This TCR was sampled from a woman between 40 and 50 years old in good health. Some clones in this sample may be carry-over from other donors' samples. The genes are TRBV7-9 and TRBJ1-4; a possible D gene is TRBD1 (5 bases). The material sequenced was PBMCs. CDR3 bases: TGTGCCAGCAGCCCAGAATCCGGGACCCTCTTGTTTTTT. This gives the protein CASSPESGTLLFF.